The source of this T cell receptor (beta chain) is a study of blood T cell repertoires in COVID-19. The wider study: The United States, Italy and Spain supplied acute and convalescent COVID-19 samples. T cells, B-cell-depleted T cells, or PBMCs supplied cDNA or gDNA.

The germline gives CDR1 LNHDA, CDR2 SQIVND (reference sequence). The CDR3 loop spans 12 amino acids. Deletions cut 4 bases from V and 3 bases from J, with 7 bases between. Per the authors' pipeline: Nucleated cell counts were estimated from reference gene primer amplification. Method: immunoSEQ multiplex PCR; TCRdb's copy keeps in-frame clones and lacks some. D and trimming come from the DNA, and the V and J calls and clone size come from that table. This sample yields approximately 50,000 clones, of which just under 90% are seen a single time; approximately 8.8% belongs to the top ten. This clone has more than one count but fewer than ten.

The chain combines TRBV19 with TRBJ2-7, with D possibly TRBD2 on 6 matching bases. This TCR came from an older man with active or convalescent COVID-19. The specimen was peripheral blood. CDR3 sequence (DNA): TGTGCCAGTAGTAGGGGGGACTACGAGCAGTACTTC. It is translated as CASSRGDYEQYF.